This T cell receptor beta chain comes out of a study of blood T cell repertoires in COVID-19. TCRdb keeps only in-frame clones here, not all; method: immunoSEQ multiplex PCR. The sample carries around 200,000 clones, more than 85% recorded once. The CDR3 covers 16 residues. The V segment lost 0 bases and the J segment 6 bases; nucleotides outside the gene matches: 8. Looked up from germline, CDR1 is SGHRS and CDR2 is YFSETQ. The sequence came from a man between 40 and 49 years old with acute or convalescent COVID-19. Input material: peripheral blood. The rearrangement uses TRBV5-1 and TRBJ2-2, with TRBD1 matching over 7 bases. CDR3 DNA sequence: TGCGCCAGCAGCTTGGCCGAAGGGGGCGACTCCGGGGAGCTGTTTTTT. Translating it yields CASSLAEGGDSGELFF.